A single sample is the source of the 15 T cell receptor beta chains below, sequenced in a study of vaccination effects on CD4 cells after COVID-19. No antigen has been assigned to these receptors. Prior to sequencing, the ViraFEST assay stimulated PBMC with viral peptide pools, which expanded the antigen-specific CD4+ T cells. Isolating CD4+ T cells followed approximately nine days of culture. Sometime from March through December 2020, the person acquired a SARS-CoV-2 infection that PCR confirmed. Sequenced by immunoSEQ multiplex PCR; TCRdb stores in-frame clones only, minus some. Of about 45,000 clones listed, 75% are singletons. The sample was CD4+ T cells from PBMCs cultured with a peptide pool, taken before COVID-19 vaccination. These receptors were collected from a human donor who had a prior SARS-CoV-2 infection.

V is TRBV27 and J is TRBJ1-6; D remains ambiguous. CDR3 size: 15 residues. Trimming stripped 5 bases from V and 7 bases from J, with 15 bases between. CDR1 is MNHEY and CDR2 is SMNVEV in the germline V gene (reference sequence). The CDR3 here is CASSPGRVGNSPLHF. As DNA, the CDR3 is TGTGCCAGCAGTCCGGGAAGGGTGGGGAATTCACCCCTCCACTTT.

J is TRBJ2-7 and V is TRBV28; no reliable D call. CDR3 length equals 13 residues. V lost 5 bases, J lost 3 bases, and 11 bases lay in between. Germline V lookup: CDR1 MDHEN, CDR2 SYDVKM. Written as DNA, the CDR3 is TGTGCCAGCAGTATAACAGCGTTCTACGAGCAGTACTTC. Its translation is CASSITAFYEQYF.

The CDR3 loop is CASNEDGWSPYGYTF. The CDR3 DNA follows: TGTGCCAGTAACGAAGACGGGTGGTCCCCTTATGGCTACACCTTC. The V and J genes are TRBV19 and TRBJ1-2, with unresolved D. This CDR3 has 15 amino acids. Trimming pared 7 bases from V and 5 bases from J, leaving 20 bases between. The germline V gene has CDR1 LNHDA and CDR2 SQIVND (reference sequence).

This chain links TRBV6-5 with TRBJ2-3; D not certain. CDR1 and CDR2 from the germline V gene are MNHEY and SVGAGI. The CDR3 loop spans 14 amino acids. Between the trimmed V and J ends, which lost 4 bases and 0 bases, there was a span of 8 bases. The CDR3 region is CASSWMTSTDTQYF. The DNA of the CDR3 is TGTGCCAGCAGTTGGATGACTAGCACAGATACGCAGTATTTT.

The count of this clone is one. The CDR3 sequence: CASSLSRQDTQYF. CDR3 nucleotides: TGTGCCAGCTCACTCTCGCGTCAAGATACGCAGTATTTT. J is TRBJ2-3 and V is TRBV18, with D hard to call. Germline V gives CDR1 KGHSH, CDR2 LQKENI. This CDR3 comprises 13 residues. Trimming stripped 4 bases from V and 5 bases from J, with 10 bases between.

V is TRBV28 and J is TRBJ1-3; a weak D match, TRBD1 (6 bases). From germline, CDR1 is MDHEN and CDR2 SYDVKM. This CDR3 contains 21 residues. V gave up 4 bases and J gave up 2 bases, with 30 bases separating them. The CDR3 region has the DNA TGTGCCAGCAGTTCCCACTCACTCGGACAGCTTTTTGACGTAACTGGAAACACCATATATTTT. Translating it yields CASSSHSLGQLFDVTGNTIYF.

This clone was counted a single time. The chain couples TRBV7-8 to TRBJ1-6, with 9 bases aligning to TRBD1. CDR3 length equals 16 residues. Germline CDR1 reads SGHVS; CDR2 reads FQNEAQ. Trimming at V came to 5 bases and at J to 7 bases, leaving 9 bases not matched to a gene. This chain's CDR3 is CASSLQGQGTNSPLHF. CDR3 sequence (DNA): TGTGCCAGCAGCCTTCAAGGACAGGGGACCAATTCACCCCTCCACTTT.

The rearrangement uses TRBV6-4 and TRBJ2-7; TRBD2 matches 11 bases. V lost 10 bases, J lost 2 bases, and 4 bases stayed unmatched. CDR1 is MRHNA, CDR2 SNTAGT, per germline. This CDR3 comprises 13 residues. CDR3 residues: CATPGLAAYEQYF. Here the CDR3 DNA reads TGTGCCACCCCGGGACTAGCGGCCTACGAGCAGTACTTC.

CDR3 amino acids: CASSEVTGLGEKLFF. DNA of the CDR3: TGTGCCAGCAGTGAAGTAACAGGGTTAGGGGAAAAACTGTTTTTT. The chain carries TRBV6-1 and TRBJ1-4, with TRBD1 as a possible D gene (6 bases). The CDR3 is 15 residues long. V lost 1 base and J lost 8, with 14 bases in between. Germline lookup yields CDR1 MNHNS and CDR2 SASEGT.

The chain carries TRBV2 and TRBJ2-3; 7 positions agree with TRBD2. The CDR3 is made up of 16 amino acids. Unmatched junction bases numbered 9, after V lost 3 bases and J lost 3 bases. Germline-derived CDR1 and CDR2 are SNHLY and FYNNEI. Here the CDR3 DNA reads TGTGCCAGCAGTGATAGGGCGGGGGAGGGGACAGATACGCAGTATTTT. Its translation: CASSDRAGEGTDTQYF.

This clone showed up just a few times. The genes are TRBV11-3 and TRBJ2-3; D is perhaps TRBD2 (6 bases). Germline V gene sequence: CDR1 SGHNT, CDR2 YENEEA. This CDR3 has 13 residues. V lost 6 bases and J 4 bases, leaving 11 bases between the germline ends. The CDR3 region has the DNA TGTGCCAGCAGGCTGCGGGACGCAGATACGCAGTATTTT. This codes for CASRLRDADTQYF.

The rearrangement joins TRBV9 to TRBJ1-1; 7 nucleotides align to TRBD1. The CDR3 extends over 15 amino acids. Germline V CDR1 and CDR2: SGDLS, YYNGEE. V lost 3 bases, J lost 4 bases, and 9 bases stayed unmatched. The CDR3 here is CASSARGESGTEAFF. The CDR3 nucleotides read TGTGCCAGCAGCGCCAGGGGGGAGAGCGGCACTGAAGCTTTCTTT.

The V call is TRBV11-3, the J call TRBJ2-7; 10 bases match TRBD2. With V trimmed by 3 bases and J by 4 bases, 6 bases remained unmatched. This CDR3 spans 15 amino acids. CDR1 is SGHNT and CDR2 is YENEEA in the germline V gene. The chain's CDR3 is CASSFASGSGYEQYF. CDR3 in DNA: TGTGCCAGCAGCTTTGCTAGCGGGAGCGGGTACGAGCAGTACTTC.

The gene calls are TRBV3-1 (or the pseudogene TRBV3-2) and TRBJ2-7; D gene uncertain. The CDR3 loop spans 12 amino acids. Germline V gene data show CDR1 as LGHDT and CDR2 as YNNKEL (reference sequence). V was trimmed by 1 base and J by 7 bases, leaving 8 bases between them. Here the CDR3 reads CASSQVSREQYF. CDR3 coding DNA: TGTGCCAGCAGCCAAGTGTCGCGGGAGCAGTACTTC.

The CDR3 nucleotides read TGTGCCAGCACCCGACAGCCCCCCTACGAGCAGTACTTC. The encoded protein is CASTRQPPYEQYF. The genes are TRBV12-3 or TRBV12-4 and TRBJ2-7; D is possibly TRBD1 (5 bases). The V end lost 7 bases, the J end lost 2 bases, and 12 bases lay between the germline ends. The CDR3 runs to 13 residues.